The 10 T cell receptor beta chains given below trace back to one sample, sequenced in a study of blood T cell repertoires in COVID-19. Assay used: immunoSEQ multiplex PCR; TCRdb lists only in-frame clones, some missing. Among more than 150,000 clones listed, roughly 84% were seen once. The sample comprised peripheral blood. Source of these receptors: a man younger than 35 with active or convalescent COVID-19.

The genes are TRBV5-1 and TRBJ2-5, with 8 nucleotides matching TRBD1. Germline assignment: CDR1 SGHRS and CDR2 YFSETQ. V was clipped by 5 bases and J by 5 bases; unmatched bases: 14. The CDR3 spans 16 residues. CDR3 sequence reads: CASRSTAQGAGETQYF. The CDR3 bases are TGCGCCAGCAGATCGACCGCGCAGGGGGCTGGTGAGACCCAGTACTTC.

The genes are TRBV5-1 and TRBJ2-1; D possibly corresponds to TRBD1 (7 bases). The CDR3 is 13 residues long. The V gene's germline CDR1 is SGHRS and CDR2 YFSETQ. V gave up 0 bases and J gave up 8 bases, with 9 bases separating them. The CDR3 loop reads CASSLARGDEQFF. The CDR3 coding sequence is TGCGCCAGCAGCTTGGCCAGGGGGGATGAGCAGTTCTTC.

The chain links TRBV19 to TRBJ1-2, with D perhaps matching TRBD1 (6 bases). Germline V gene lookup returns CDR1 LNHDA and CDR2 SQIVND (reference sequence). There are 15 residues in the CDR3. Trimming removed 6 bases at V and 1 base at J, with 15 bases between. The CDR3 region is CASRITGTDNYGYTF. In DNA, the CDR3 is TGTGCCAGTAGAATAACAGGGACGGATAACTATGGCTACACCTTC.

The chain carries TRBV30 and TRBJ2-4, with a weak D call TRBD1 (6 bases). The V end lost 0 bases, the J end lost 8 bases, and 14 bases lay between the germline ends. This CDR3 contains 14 residues. CDR1 and CDR2 (germline): GTSNPN, SVGIG (reference sequence). CDR3 DNA: TGTGCCTGGAGTGTGGGGGCAGGGAGAGACATTCAGTACTTC. Protein: CAWSVGAGRDIQYF.

V and J are TRBV19 and TRBJ1-5, with D uncertain. There are 12 residues in the CDR3. With 6 bases removed from V and 6 bases from J, the gap between germline ends came to 9 bases. The germline gives CDR1 LNHDA, CDR2 SQIVND (reference sequence). The CDR3 sequence is CASSPVRQPQHF. CDR3 coding DNA: TGTGCCAGTAGCCCAGTTCGTCAGCCCCAGCATTTT. Filled out from reference TRBV19 and TRBJ1-5, the complete variable domain reads DGGITQSPKYLFRKEGQNVTLSCEQNLNHDAMYWYRQDPGQGLRLIYYSQIVNDFQKGDIAEGYSVSREKKESFPLTVTSAQKNPTAFYLCASSPVRQPQHFGDGTRLSIL.

The V gene is TRBV6-1, the J gene TRBJ1-5; 8 positions agree with TRBD1. This CDR3 contains 15 residues. The trim removed 2 bases at V and 9 bases at J, leaving 9 bases unmatched. Germline CDR1 reads MNHNS; CDR2 reads SASEGT. DNA of the CDR3: TGTGCCAGCAGTGAATTTGCCAGGGGGCTTACGCCCCAGCATTTT. As protein: CASSEFARGLTPQHF.

CDR3: CASSQDWQNIYGYTF. The CDR3, as DNA: TGCGCCAGCAGCCAAGACTGGCAGAATATCTATGGCTACACCTTC. The chain couples TRBV4-1 to TRBJ1-2, with D unclear. Germline V CDR1 and CDR2: MGHRA, YSYEKL. V lost 0 bases and J lost 4, with 12 bases in between. CDR3 length: 15 residues.

The J gene is TRBJ2-7, the V gene TRBV5-4; 8 bases map to TRBD2. The V and J ends lost 4 bases and 3 bases, in that order; junction bases with no gene match: 6. In germline, CDR1 is SGHNT, CDR2 YYREEE (reference sequence). The CDR3 is made up of 14 amino acids. Written as DNA, the CDR3 is TGTGCCAGCAGCCCTCGGGGGGGGGACTACGAGCAGTACTTC. Translated: CASSPRGGDYEQYF.

The rearrangement joins TRBV7-2 to TRBJ1-2, with D possibly matching TRBD1 (6 bases). V lost 6 bases, J lost 2 bases, and 13 bases lay in between. CDR3 size: 14 residues. Germline assignment: CDR1 SGHTA and CDR2 FQGNSA. CDR3 nucleotide sequence: TGTGCCAGCAGTAAACCGGGACACAACTATGGCTACACCTTC. This gives the protein CASSKPGHNYGYTF. Full variable domain (outside the CDR3, taken from reference TRBV7-2 and TRBJ1-2): GAGVSQSPSNKVTEKGKDVELRCDPISGHTALYWYRQSLGQGLEFLIYFQGNSAPDKSGLPSDRFSAERTGGSVSTLTIQRTQQEDSAVYLCASSKPGHNYGYTFGSGTRLTVV.

This chain's CDR3 is CASSLGGAKNIQYF. The CDR3 nucleotides read TGTGCCAGCAGCCTCGGGGGTGCCAAAAACATTCAGTACTTC. This chain links TRBV7-2 with TRBJ2-4; perhaps TRBD2 as D (6 bases). CDR3 length equals 14 residues. The germline V gene encodes CDR1 SGHTA and CDR2 FQGNSA. The V end lost 5 bases, the J end lost 1 base, and 9 bases lay between the germline ends.